The clone carrying this TCR beta chain was picked up a small number of times. The data stem from a study of T cells after yellow fever vaccination. TCRdb analysed the 5' RACE reads with MiXCR anew, one entry per CDR3 protein. The table records 120,000 or so distinct CDR3 sequences, 8% to 10% of them present only once. The germline V gene encodes CDR1 SEHNR and CDR2 FQNEAQ (reference sequence). The CDR3 totals 10 residues. V gave up 8 bases and J gave up 6 bases, with 7 bases separating them. This material consisted of CD8+ T cells sorted from PBMCs, taken on the day of the yellow fever booster vaccination. This chain links TRBV7-9 with TRBJ2-5; D is uncertain. The origin of this receptor is a man between 18 and 35 years old who received the YFV17D yellow fever vaccine. This chain's CDR3 is CASATQTQYF. DNA for the CDR3: TGTGCCAGCGCCACTCAGACCCAGTACTTC.